The sequence of this T cell receptor beta chain was determined in a study of T cell responses to AZD1222 COVID-19 vaccine. Study findings and constraints: Regions 160-218 and 743-854 dominated among vaccine-associated CD4 TCRs spanning spike. Recipients of AZD1222 seropositive at baseline numbered only 5 to 7. Samples come after the peak T cell response, not at day 14. Possibly, clonal diversity was underestimated; donors were largely white British and included more females.

A word on this clone: Its antigen remains unidentified.

Assay used: immunoSEQ multiplex PCR; TCRdb lists only in-frame clones, some missing. Altogether under 200,000 clones are present, roughly 89% being singletons, with the ten largest covering 0.85% to 1.1%. The trim removed 1 base at V and 6 bases at J, leaving 5 bases unmatched. Germline values: CDR1 SGHTA, CDR2 FQGNSA. The CDR3 covers 15 residues. The source material was peripheral blood, sampled 28 days after the second AZD1222 dose. The TCR originated in an adult who received the AZD1222 COVID-19 vaccine. J is TRBJ1-5 and V is TRBV7-2; 8 bases are a match to TRBD1. Here the CDR3 DNA reads TGTGCCAGCAGCTTAGACGCAGGGGGCGGTCAGCCCCAGCATTTT. This gives the protein CASSLDAGGGQPQHF.